This paragraph reports one T cell receptor (beta chain). Its target antigen remains unknown. No base-level quality is on record; no much larger clone is a single base apart. V and J lose 7 bases and 4 bases, and a span of 20 bases separates them. Sequences WSHSY (CDR1) and SAAADI (CDR2) are obtained from the germline V gene. The CDR3 runs 16 residues from the cysteine to the phenylalanine. The CDR3 DNA has 48 bases and is translated from base 1. Participants in the prospective study were enrolled through a virtual design, were aged roughly 18 to 100 years, and lived in 24 United States geographic areas. In the prospective study, participants were assigned to cohorts based on the clinical history participants reported in a screening survey and a study questionnaire. A participant counted as exposed if, within 2 weeks of entering the study, that participant had been in contact with someone who had a PCR-confirmed or clinician-diagnosed COVID-19 case. Mobile phlebotomists in the prospective study collected whole blood, serum and a nasopharyngeal or oropharyngeal swab from every participant. Additional blood draws and questionnaires over an approximately two-month period could optionally be provided by prospective study participants. Before DNA extraction, prospective study blood samples were shipped either frozen or at room temperature.

The immunoSEQ Assay, a bias-controlled multiplex PCR, was used to amplify TCRbeta CDR3 regions from genomic DNA. As for how the authors treated the data: The number of nucleated cells in each sample was estimated by amplification of reference gene primers within the assay. To quantify the absolute abundance of each unique TCRbeta CDR3 rearrangement, sequence reads were collapsed and filtered. Productive Simpson clonality was computed per sample as the square root of Simpson's diversity index over productive rearrangements. Here the immuneACCESS table is served through TCRdb, limited to in-frame sequences with V and J called. Missing clones are a known gap in these copies; in checked studies unresolved V genes cover under half, and the rest lacks a known reason. Clone size and V and J calls were adopted from that table, with D and trimming inferred from the DNA. The sample table lists hundreds of thousands of clones, about 83% of them with a count of one. The ten most abundant clones make up 3.6% of the sample.

The data belong to a study of blood T cell repertoires in COVID-19 (dated by TCRdb to between 2020 and 2021). Some background on the complete study: The collaborator samples originated in the United States, Italy and Spain and spanned the acute and convalescent phases of COVID-19. The material from the prospective study consisted of cDNA or gDNA derived from T cells, B-cell-depleted T cells, or PBMCs. The dataset comprised deeply sampled blood TCRbeta repertoires from subjects exposed to, actively infected with, or recovered from COVID-19. The repertoires were made available in a free public database intended to serve as a resource for research on the immune response to SARS-CoV-2. Samples were obtained from the ongoing ImmuneRACE study (first 160 participants) and from over 1,000 subjects provided by 6 global collaborators. Sample metadata almost always included a de-identified subject ID, COVID-19 status, age in years and sex. Where available, HLA class I and class II types were taken from metadata supplied by the sample provider and were not determined by assay-based typing. The study at large found these results: Clinical and demographic metadata were provided uncurated, with the amount varying by source and participant.

The chain links TRBV10-2 with TRBJ1-5; perhaps TRBD1 is the D gene, with 5 bases matching. The source material was PBMCs or T cells enriched from blood (not recorded which). The receptor's source is a woman aged 40 to 50 who had been exposed to COVID-19. The sequenced DNA is TGCGCCAGCAAGAGTTCAGGTGTAGGGGCTAATCAGCCCCAGCATTTT. Translated, it gives CASKSSGVGANQPQHF.